Reported below is one T cell receptor beta chain. Its antigen is not yet known. One base away there is no much larger clone; base qualities are not given. The cohort comprised more than 550 healthy bone marrow donors. Cohort members were all nominally healthy when sampled, although unrecorded immune exposures were likely present. The donor tested CMV seropositive, placing the donor among the 250 to 300 seropositive members of the cohort. Each donor provided a peripheral blood sample, and peripheral blood mononuclear cells were used for TCR beta sequencing. The Qiagen DNeasy Blood Extraction Kit was used to extract genomic DNA from the blood cell samples. The sample originates from a study of cytomegalovirus exposure and HLA in healthy donors (dated by TCRdb to about 2017). General notes on the study: An earlier analysis of about 560 of the donors reported 276 Gb of sequence data and 95 million to 120 million unique TCR beta sequences obtained from 150 million to 200 million T cells. An early release covering roughly 640 HLA-typed donors comprised approximately 290 gigabases of sequencing data and tens of millions of unique TCR sequences. Of the approximately 400 genotyped donors, roughly 80% fell in the genetic ancestry cluster associated with self-reported Caucasian donors. The study aimed to test whether cataloging public T cell receptors could reveal signatures of past pathogen exposure. The T cell repertoires of roughly 660 subjects were profiled by immunosequencing and related to cytomegalovirus serostatus. Besides the first cohort of 500 to 700 subjects, a separate validation cohort made up of over 95 different subjects was used. High-throughput TCR immunosequencing, statistical association of individual TCRs with disease status, and machine learning were combined to predict cytomegalovirus infection status. A later analysis re-analyzed previously published TCR beta repertoires from roughly 690 donors and added high-resolution HLA genotyping to study TCR occurrence patterns. Rather than drawing on any new phenotypic data, the later analysis identified candidate immune exposures from TCR beta sequences and the way those sequences occurred across donors. In an earlier analysis of around 540 of the donors, high-throughput TCR beta sequencing was used to judge whether each TCR beta V gene segment behaved as functional or pseudogenic. Donor age, sex, ethnicity and CMV serostatus were collected together with the repertoire data. A later genetic analysis used genome-wide SNP genotypes for about 60% of the roughly 700 donors, treating that subset as a discovery cohort. Every discovery cohort repertoire had been produced on one sequencing platform. HLA typing included class I and class II loci at four-digit resolution. The number of donors typed differed by locus, with roughly 620-640 for A, B, C, DRB1 and DQB1, around 560 for DQA1, over 600 for DPA1, and around 460 for DPB1. Several DR-DQ haplotypes were treated as single units for association and clustering because of strong linkage in the cohort. Among several hundred genotyped donors of the cohort, an average of about 220,000 unique TCR beta nucleotide sequences was sequenced per donor, of which 15% to 20% were non-productive. The paper as a whole reports these results and caveats: Some IMGT-functional V segments, including TRBV6-2 and TRBV6-3, could not be distinguished by the 87-base-pair reads and were therefore excluded. Correlated functional status among segregating V segments might reflect linkage disequilibrium, but an unknown experimental factor could not be ruled out. The cohort was sequenced for TCR beta chains only, and without alpha or paired-chain data the features that could be detected were limited. A further reported finding was that TCR beta sequences accurately predicted the HLA-A and HLA-B alleles for most subjects in the first cohort. Most TCR sequences were seen in very few donors, while some public TCRs were found in many individuals. In a later genetic analysis, a missense DCLRE1C variant was associated with V-gene and J-gene trimming of TCR beta chains, and the association was replicated in an independent cohort. According to the authors, the approach could potentially be generalized to other disease states and immunological phenotypes. According to a later genetic analysis, donors in an Asian-associated ancestry cluster had fewer N-insertions in productive TCRs than the approximately 710-donor mean. Because HLA typing was unavailable for some donors at each locus, only the typed subset was used in association tests. Sequencing depth was assumed to be roughly uniform across donors in the presence/absence analyses, though that assumption may not hold. Immune exposure information for the cohort was limited to CMV serostatus. A cluster of highly shared sequence variants was judged likely to represent a technical artifact of the sequencing pipeline. According to a later analysis, most CMV-associated TCR beta chains appeared to be HLA-restricted, and the HLA associations seemed to be driven largely by CMV exposure. Compared with equally common non-associated chains, HLA-associated TCR beta chains in a later analysis were more clonally expanded and had lower generation probabilities. Around 16 rarely observed V segments, including chromosome 9 orphons, were excluded from the earlier analysis of approximately 500 of the donors because counts were too low. In a later analysis, several top co-occurrence clusters were reported to appear linked to parvovirus B19, influenza, CMV and Epstein-Barr virus. In vitro tests confirmed that a few of the cytomegalovirus-associated TCR beta chains recognize cytomegalovirus antigens. The classifier was reported to diagnose cytomegalovirus status with high specificity and sensitivity in both the original cohort and the validation cohort. In the study, 150 to 200 TCR beta chains were listed as associated with cytomegalovirus. A later analysis found that TCR association rates varied across HLA loci, with DRB1 alleles showing the most associated TCRs and HLA-C alleles the fewest. When HLA alleles, especially DR and DQ, strongly co-occurred, TCR associations were difficult to assign to individual alleles. An earlier analysis of 587 of the donors showed that most TCR beta V segments appeared in productive rearrangements either about 87% or about 30% of the time, which broadly matched IMGT annotations. At a false discovery rate of 0.05, a later analysis linked 15,000 to 20,000 TCR beta sequences to specific HLA alleles.

Between the V and J ends, shortened by 4 bases and 4 bases respectively, the junction contains 16 bases. The germline V gene (reference sequence) specifies SGHNT as CDR1 and YYREEE as CDR2. There are 15 amino acids in the CDR3, from cysteine to phenylalanine inclusive. Only the CDR3 portion is preserved as DNA: 45 bases, with reading frame beginning at the first base. The library was obtained by the immunoSEQ multiplex PCR assay. For the multiplex PCR, a mixture combining 60 forward primers for TCR Vbeta segments and 13 reverse primers for TCR Jbeta segments was used. The CDR3 region of rearranged TCR beta genes was amplified from genomic DNA by a multiplex PCR assay. On the Illumina HiSeq System, the amplified TCR beta libraries were sequenced as 87-base-pair reads. In the paper's pipeline: Across the 666 repertoires, a later analysis counted 80 million or so unique TCR beta chains, around 10 million of which were shared by at least two donors. A nearest-neighbor algorithm error-corrected the raw reads and collapsed the reads into unique sequences, merging closely related sequences to remove PCR and sequencing errors. Alignment of CDR3 sequences to IMGT reference sequences was used to assign V, D and J gene segments. Each retained sequence needed at least a six-nucleotide match to both a V gene segment and a J gene segment. Rearrangements were called productive when the CDR3 lacked stop codons and stayed in frame with V and J; all others were non-productive. CDR3 was defined according to IMGT convention as the region running from the second conserved V-encoded cysteine to the conserved J-encoded phenylalanine. Sequences without an unambiguous match to a single V gene segment were excluded from the earlier analysis of approximately 600 of the donors. An earlier analysis of under 750 of the donors called V segments functional above 56.7% productive rearrangements and segregating when the between-donor standard deviation exceeded 5%. A statistical classification framework was developed to diagnose cytomegalovirus status using the catalog of TCR beta chain sequences. A later analysis assigned V and J genes by comparing TCR nucleotide sequences with IMGT/GENE-DB human TR gene sequences. A later analysis assigned CDR3 sequences and most-parsimonious VDJ recombination scenarios with the TCRdist pipeline. In a later analysis, each TCR beta chain was defined by its CDR3 amino acid sequence together with its V-gene family, and reads without a unique V-gene family were excluded. In a later analysis, 450 to 600 highly shared, low-generation-probability nucleotide sequences were removed to address suspected cross-contamination and a sequencing artifact. A later analysis calculated a clonal expansion index for each public chain from normalized within-repertoire ranks of inferred template counts. A later analysis computed generation probabilities with a VDJ recombination model fitted to out-of-frame rearrangements, and checked the results against IGoR. In a later analysis, hypergeometric tests were used to score TCR-TCR, TCR-HLA and TCR-CMV co-occurrence, with a repertoire-size bias correction applied to TCR pairs. A later analysis estimated false discovery rates by permuting HLA or CMV assignments 20 times. In a later analysis, co-occurring TCRs were grouped with DBSCAN, and TCRdist sequence similarity was added when clustering was performed within HLA-allele-positive subsets. Co-occurrence clustering excluded repertoires with fewer than 30,000 or more than 120,000 public chains, plus five with anomalous nucleotide sharing. TCRdb took this table from immuneACCESS and kept in-frame rearrangements with V and J called. Such tables lack part of the clones; where checked against another copy, unresolved V genes explain under half of the gap, and the rest is unexplained. V, J and clone size are those of that table, while D and trimming were read from the DNA. The sample profile shows approximately 180,000 clones; 80% of them were found once. Almost 7% of the sample is held by the ten biggest clonotypes.

The receptor chain draws on TRBV5-4 and TRBJ2-3; tentative D gene TRBD1, with 5 bases matching. The sequence derives from a man aged 25 to 45 in good health and CMV-seropositive. The specimen was PBMCs. For the CDR3, the sequence is CASSRGAQKADTQYF. At the DNA level, the sequence is TGTGCCAGCAGCAGGGGCGCTCAAAAAGCAGATACGCAGTATTTT. Reference TRBV5-4 and TRBJ2-3 genes cover what lies past the CDR3, so the full variable domain is ETGVTQSPTHLIKTRGQQVTLRCSSQSGHNTVSWYQQALGQGPQFIFQYYREEENGRGNFPPRFSGLQFPNYSSELNVNALELDDSALYLCASSRGAQKADTQYFGPGTRLTVL.